The T cell receptor beta chain under discussion was sequenced for a study of shared clonotypes between healthy human individuals. The germline V gene encodes CDR1 SGHTA and CDR2 FQGNSA. The CDR3 spans 14 residues. The ends lost 5 bases at V and 9 bases at J; junction bases unmatched: 7. Study processing details: Owing to the provision of junction-only sequences devoid of quality scores by immunoSEQ, filtering differed. Method: immunoSEQ multiplex PCR; TCRdb's copy keeps in-frame clones and lacks some. That table furnishes V, J and clone size, whereas the DNA furnished D and trimming. The data contain a few million clones, approximately 95% of them singletons.

The specimen sequenced was naive CD4+ T cells from PBMCs. The subset is: CD45RA+ positively selected. The rearrangement uses TRBV7-2 and TRBJ2-1; 10 nucleotides agree with TRBD1. This receptor was taken from a man aged 18-30 years in good health. Some clones in this sample may be carry-over from other donors' samples. The CDR3 sequence is CASSPGQGTGEQFF. Here the CDR3 DNA reads TGTGCCAGCAGCCCGGGACAGGGGACCGGTGAGCAGTTCTTC.